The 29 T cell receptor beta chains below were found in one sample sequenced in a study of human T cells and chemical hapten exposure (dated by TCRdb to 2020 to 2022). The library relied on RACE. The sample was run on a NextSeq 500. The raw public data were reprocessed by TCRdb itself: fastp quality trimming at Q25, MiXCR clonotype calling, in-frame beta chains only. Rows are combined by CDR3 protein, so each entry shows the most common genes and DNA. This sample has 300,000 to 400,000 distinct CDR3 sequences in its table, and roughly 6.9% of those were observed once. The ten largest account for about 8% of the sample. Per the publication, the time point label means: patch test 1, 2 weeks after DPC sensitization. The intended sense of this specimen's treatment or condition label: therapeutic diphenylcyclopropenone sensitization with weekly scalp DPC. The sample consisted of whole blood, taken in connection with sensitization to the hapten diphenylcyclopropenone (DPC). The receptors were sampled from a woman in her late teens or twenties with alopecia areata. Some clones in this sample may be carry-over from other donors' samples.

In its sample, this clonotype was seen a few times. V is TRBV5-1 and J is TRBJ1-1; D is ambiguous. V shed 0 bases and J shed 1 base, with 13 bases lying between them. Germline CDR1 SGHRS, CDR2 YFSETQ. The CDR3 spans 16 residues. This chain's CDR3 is CASSLVITPGNTEAFF. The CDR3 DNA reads TGCGCCAGCAGCTTGGTCATCACTCCCGGGAACACTGAAGCTTTCTTT.

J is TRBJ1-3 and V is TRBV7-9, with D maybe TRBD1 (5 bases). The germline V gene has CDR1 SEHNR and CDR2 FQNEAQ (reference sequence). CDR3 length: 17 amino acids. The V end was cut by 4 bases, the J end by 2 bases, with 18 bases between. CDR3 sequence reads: CASSSNLQGIAGNTIYF. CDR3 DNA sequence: TGTGCCAGCAGCTCCAATCTTCAGGGAATAGCTGGAAACACCATATATTTT.

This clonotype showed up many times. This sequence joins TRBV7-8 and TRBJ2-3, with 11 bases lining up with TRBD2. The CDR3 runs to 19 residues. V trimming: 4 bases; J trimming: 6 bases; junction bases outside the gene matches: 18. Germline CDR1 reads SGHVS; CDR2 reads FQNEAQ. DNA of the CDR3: TGTGCCAGCAGCTGGTCGCGTGATAGCGGGGGGGGCACTTGGGATACGCAGTATTTT. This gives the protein CASSWSRDSGGGTWDTQYF. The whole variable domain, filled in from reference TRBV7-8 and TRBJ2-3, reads GAGVSQSPRYKVAKRGQDVALRCDPISGHVSLFWYQQALGQGPEFLTYFQNEAQLDKSGLPSDRFFAERPEGSVSTLKIQRTQQEDSAVYLCASSWSRDSGGGTWDTQYFGPGTRLTVL.

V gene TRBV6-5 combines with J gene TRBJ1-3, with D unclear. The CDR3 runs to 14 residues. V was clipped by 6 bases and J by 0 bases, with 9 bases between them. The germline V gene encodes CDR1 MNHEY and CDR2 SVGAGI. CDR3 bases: TGTGCCAGCAGACGCGGGATCTCTGGAAACACCATATATTTT. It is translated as CASRRGISGNTIYF.

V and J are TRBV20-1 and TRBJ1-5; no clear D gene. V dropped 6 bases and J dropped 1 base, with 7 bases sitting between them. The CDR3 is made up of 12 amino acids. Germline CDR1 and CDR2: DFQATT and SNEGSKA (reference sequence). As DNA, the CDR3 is TGCAGTGCGCGGGCGAGCAATCAGCCCCAGCATTTT. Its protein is CSARASNQPQHF.

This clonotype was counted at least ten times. The chain's CDR3 is CASSLLAGTLEKLFF. DNA for the CDR3: TGTGCCAGCAGTTTACTGGCAGGGACCCTTGAAAAACTGTTTTTT. V gene TRBV28 combines with J gene TRBJ1-4; a possible D gene is TRBD1 (5 bases). The germline gives CDR1 MDHEN, CDR2 SYDVKM. This CDR3 spans 15 amino acids. Between the trimmed V and J ends, which lost 2 bases and 7 bases, there was a span of 14 bases.

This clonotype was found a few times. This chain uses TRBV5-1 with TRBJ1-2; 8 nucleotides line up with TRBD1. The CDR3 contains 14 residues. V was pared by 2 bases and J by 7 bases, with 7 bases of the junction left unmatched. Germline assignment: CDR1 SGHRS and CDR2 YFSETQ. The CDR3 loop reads CASSFPQGDGGYTF. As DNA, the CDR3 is TGCGCCAGCAGCTTCCCACAGGGGGATGGTGGCTACACCTTC.

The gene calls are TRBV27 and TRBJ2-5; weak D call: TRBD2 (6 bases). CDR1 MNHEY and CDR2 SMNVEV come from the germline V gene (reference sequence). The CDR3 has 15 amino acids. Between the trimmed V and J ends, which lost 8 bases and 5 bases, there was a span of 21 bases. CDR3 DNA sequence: TGTGCCAGCGGAGCCCAAATGGCGGGGTGGGAGACCCAGTACTTC. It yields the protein CASGAQMAGWETQYF.

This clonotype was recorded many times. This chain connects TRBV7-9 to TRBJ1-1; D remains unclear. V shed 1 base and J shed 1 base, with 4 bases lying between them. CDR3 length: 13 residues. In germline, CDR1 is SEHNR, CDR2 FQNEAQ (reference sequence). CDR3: CASSLEANTEAFF. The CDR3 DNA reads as TGTGCCAGCAGCTTAGAGGCGAACACTGAAGCTTTCTTT.

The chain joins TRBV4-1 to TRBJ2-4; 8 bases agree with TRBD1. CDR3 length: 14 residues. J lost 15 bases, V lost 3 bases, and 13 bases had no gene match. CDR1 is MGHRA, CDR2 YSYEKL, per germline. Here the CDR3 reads CASSQQPSADRGYF. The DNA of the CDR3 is TGCGCCAGCAGCCAGCAGCCCAGCGCCGACAGGGGGTACTTC.

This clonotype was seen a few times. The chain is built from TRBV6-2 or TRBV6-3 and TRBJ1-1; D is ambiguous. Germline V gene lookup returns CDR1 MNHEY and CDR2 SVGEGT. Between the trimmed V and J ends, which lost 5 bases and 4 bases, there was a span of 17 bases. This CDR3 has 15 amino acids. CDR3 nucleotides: TGTGCCAGCAGTCGAGGGTCCTTCGAGGGCACTGAAGCTTTCTTT. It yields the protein CASSRGSFEGTEAFF.

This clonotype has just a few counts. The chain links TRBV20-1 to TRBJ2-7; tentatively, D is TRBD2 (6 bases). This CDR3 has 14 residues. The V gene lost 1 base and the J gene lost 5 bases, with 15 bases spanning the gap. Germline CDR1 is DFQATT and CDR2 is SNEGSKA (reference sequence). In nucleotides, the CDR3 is TGCAGTGCTAGAGTGGACTATCCTAACGACGAGCAGTACTTC. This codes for CSARVDYPNDEQYF.

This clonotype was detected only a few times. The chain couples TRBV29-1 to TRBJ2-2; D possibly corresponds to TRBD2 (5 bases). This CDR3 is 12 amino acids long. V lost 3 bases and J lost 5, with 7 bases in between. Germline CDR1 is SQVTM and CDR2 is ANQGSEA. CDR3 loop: CSVESGTGELFF. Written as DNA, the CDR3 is TGCAGCGTTGAGTCGGGGACCGGGGAGCTGTTTTTT.

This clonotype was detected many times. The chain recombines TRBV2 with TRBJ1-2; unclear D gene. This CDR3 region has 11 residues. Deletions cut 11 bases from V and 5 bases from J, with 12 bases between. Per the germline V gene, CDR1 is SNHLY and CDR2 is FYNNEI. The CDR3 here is CAGWGEYGYTF. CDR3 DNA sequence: TGTGCCGGGTGGGGTGAATATGGCTACACCTTC. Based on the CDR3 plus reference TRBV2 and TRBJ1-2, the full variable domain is EPEVTQTPSHQVTQMGQEVILRCVPISNHLYFYWYRQILGQKVEFLVSFYNNEISEKSEIFDDQFSVERPDGSNFTLKIRSTKLEDSAMYFCAGWGEYGYTFGSGTRLTVV.

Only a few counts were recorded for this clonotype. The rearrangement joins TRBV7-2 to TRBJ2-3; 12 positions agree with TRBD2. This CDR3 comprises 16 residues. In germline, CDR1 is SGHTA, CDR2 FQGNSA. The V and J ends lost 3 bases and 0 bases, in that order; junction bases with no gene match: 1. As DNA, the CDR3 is TGTGCCAGCAGCTTGCTAGCGGGGGGGAGCACAGATACGCAGTATTTT. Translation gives CASSLLAGGSTDTQYF.

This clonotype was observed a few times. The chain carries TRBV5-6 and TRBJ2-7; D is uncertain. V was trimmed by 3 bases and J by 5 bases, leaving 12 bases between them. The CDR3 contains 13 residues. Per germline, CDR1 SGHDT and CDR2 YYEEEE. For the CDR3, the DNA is TGTGCCAGCAGCTGGGCCAGTTGGCACGAGCAGTACTTC. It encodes CASSWASWHEQYF. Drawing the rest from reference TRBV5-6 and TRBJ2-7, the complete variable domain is DAGVTQSPTHLIKTRGQQVTLRCSPKSGHDTVSWYQQALGQGPQFIFQYYEEEERQRGNFPDRFSGHQFPNYSSELNVNALLLGDSALYLCASSWASWHEQYFGPGTRLTVT.

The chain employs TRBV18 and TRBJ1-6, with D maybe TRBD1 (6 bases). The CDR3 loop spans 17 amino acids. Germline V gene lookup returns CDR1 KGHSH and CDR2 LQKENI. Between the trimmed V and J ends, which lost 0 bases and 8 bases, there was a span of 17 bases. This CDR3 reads CASSPPGDRRMYSPLHF. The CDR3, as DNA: TGTGCCAGCTCACCACCGGGAGACAGGCGGATGTATTCACCCCTCCACTTT.

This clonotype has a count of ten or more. CDR3 in amino acids: CASSQRLPPYEQYF. The DNA of the CDR3 is TGTGCCAGCAGCCAACGGCTACCTCCCTACGAGCAGTACTTC. This rearrangement joins TRBV14 to TRBJ2-7; the D is unclear. V lost 2 bases and J 2 bases, leaving 10 bases between the germline ends. The CDR3 is 14 amino acids. Germline CDR1 SGHDN, CDR2 FVKESK.

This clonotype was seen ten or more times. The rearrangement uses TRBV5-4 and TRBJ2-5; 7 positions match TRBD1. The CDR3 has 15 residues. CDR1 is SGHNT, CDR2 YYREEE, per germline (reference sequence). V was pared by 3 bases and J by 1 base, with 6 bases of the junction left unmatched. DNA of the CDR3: TGTGCCAGCAGCTCCGGGACAGACAGCCAAGAGACCCAGTACTTC. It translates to CASSSGTDSQETQYF. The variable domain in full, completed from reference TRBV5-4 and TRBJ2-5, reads ETGVTQSPTHLIKTRGQQVTLRCSSQSGHNTVSWYQQALGQGPQFIFQYYREEENGRGNFPPRFSGLQFPNYSSELNVNALELDDSALYLCASSSGTDSQETQYFGPGTRLLVL.

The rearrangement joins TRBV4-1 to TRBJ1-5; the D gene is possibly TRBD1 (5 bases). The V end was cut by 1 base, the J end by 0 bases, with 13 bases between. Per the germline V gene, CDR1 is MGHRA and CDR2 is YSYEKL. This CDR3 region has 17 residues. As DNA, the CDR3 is TGCGCCAGCAGCCAAGGGGGCGGGGGGTATAGCAATCAGCCCCAGCATTTT. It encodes CASSQGGGGYSNQPQHF.

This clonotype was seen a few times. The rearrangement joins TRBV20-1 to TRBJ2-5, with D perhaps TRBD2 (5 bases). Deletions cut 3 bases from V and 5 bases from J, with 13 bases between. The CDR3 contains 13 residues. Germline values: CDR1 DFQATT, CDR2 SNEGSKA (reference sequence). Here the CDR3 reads CSARDSTTETQYF. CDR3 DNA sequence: TGCAGTGCTAGGGACTCCACCACTGAGACCCAGTACTTC.

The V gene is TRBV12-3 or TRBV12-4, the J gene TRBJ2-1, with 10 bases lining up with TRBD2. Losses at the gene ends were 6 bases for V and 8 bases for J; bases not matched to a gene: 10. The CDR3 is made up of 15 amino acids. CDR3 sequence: CASSPRSGGAYEQFF. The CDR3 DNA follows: TGTGCCAGCAGCCCGAGGAGCGGGGGGGCCTATGAGCAGTTCTTC.

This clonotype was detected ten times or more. The CDR3 is CSAKGVGYNEQFF. For the CDR3, the DNA is TGCAGTGCTAAGGGGGTTGGCTACAATGAGCAGTTCTTC. The rearrangement uses TRBV20-1 and TRBJ2-1; D is perhaps TRBD1 (6 bases). The V gene lost 4 bases and the J gene lost 3 bases, with 10 bases spanning the gap. This CDR3 region has 13 residues. CDR1 DFQATT and CDR2 SNEGSKA come from the germline V gene (reference sequence).

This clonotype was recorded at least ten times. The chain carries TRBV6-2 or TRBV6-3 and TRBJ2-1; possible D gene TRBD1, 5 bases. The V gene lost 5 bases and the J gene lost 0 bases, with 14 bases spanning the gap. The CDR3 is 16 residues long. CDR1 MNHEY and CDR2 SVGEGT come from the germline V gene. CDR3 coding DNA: TGTGCCAGCAGTCCCCATACAGGTTCCTCCTACAATGAGCAGTTCTTC. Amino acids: CASSPHTGSSYNEQFF.

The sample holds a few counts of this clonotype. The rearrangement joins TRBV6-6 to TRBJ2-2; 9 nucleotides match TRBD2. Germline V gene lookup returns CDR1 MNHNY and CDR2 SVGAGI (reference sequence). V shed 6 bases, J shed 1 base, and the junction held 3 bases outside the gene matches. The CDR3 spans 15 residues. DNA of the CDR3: TGTGCCAGCAGCAAGACTAGCGGGAACACCGGGGAGCTGTTTTTT. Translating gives CASSKTSGNTGELFF.

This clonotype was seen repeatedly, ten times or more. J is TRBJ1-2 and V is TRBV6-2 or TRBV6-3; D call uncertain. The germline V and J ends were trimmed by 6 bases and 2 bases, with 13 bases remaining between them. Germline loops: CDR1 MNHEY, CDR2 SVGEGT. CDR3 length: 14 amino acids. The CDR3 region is CASSPLSNNYGYTF. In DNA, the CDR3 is TGTGCCAGCAGCCCCCTAAGCAACAACTATGGCTACACCTTC.

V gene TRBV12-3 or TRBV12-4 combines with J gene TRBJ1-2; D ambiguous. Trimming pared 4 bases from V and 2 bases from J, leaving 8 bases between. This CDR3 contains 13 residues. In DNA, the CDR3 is TGTGCCAGCAGTTACCGGCAGAACTATGGCTACACCTTC. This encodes CASSYRQNYGYTF.

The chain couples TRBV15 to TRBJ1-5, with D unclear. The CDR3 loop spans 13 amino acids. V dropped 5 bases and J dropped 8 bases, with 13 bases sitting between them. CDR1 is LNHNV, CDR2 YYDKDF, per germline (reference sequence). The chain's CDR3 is CATSPRVVEPQHF. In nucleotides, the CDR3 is TGTGCCACCAGCCCCCGGGTAGTGGAGCCCCAGCATTTT.

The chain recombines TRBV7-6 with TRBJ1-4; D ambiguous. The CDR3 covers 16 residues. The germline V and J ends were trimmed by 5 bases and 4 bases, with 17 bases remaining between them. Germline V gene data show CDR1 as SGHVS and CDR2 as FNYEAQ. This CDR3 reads CASSPPEAGGNEKLFF. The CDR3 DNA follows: TGTGCCAGCAGCCCTCCAGAGGCAGGTGGTAATGAAAAACTGTTTTTT.